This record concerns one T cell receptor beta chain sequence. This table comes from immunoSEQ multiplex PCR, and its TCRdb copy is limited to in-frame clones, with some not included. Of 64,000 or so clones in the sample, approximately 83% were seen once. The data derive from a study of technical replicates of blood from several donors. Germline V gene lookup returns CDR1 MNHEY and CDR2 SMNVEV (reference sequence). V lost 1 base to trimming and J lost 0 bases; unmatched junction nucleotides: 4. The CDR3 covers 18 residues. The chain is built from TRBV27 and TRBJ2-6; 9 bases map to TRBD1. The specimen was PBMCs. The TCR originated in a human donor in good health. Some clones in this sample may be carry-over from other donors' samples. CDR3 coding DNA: TGTGCCAGCAGTTTATATGGGACAGGGCTCTCTGGGGCCAACGTCCTGACTTTC. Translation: CASSLYGTGLSGANVLTF.